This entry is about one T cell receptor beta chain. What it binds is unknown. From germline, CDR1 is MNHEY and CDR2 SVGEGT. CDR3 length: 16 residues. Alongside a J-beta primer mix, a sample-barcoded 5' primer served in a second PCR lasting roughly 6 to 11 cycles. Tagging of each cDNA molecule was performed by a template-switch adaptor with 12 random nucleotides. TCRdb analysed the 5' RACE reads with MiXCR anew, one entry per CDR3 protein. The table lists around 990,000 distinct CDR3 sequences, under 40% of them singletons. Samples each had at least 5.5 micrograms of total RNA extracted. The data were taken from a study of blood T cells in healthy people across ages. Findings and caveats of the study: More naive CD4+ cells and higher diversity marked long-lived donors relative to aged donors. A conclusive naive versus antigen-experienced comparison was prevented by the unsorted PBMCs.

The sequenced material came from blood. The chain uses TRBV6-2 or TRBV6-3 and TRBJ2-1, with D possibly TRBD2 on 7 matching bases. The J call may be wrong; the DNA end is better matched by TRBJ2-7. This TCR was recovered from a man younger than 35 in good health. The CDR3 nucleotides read TGTGCCAGCAGTTACTCGACCGGGGGGCACTACAATGAGCAGTACTTC. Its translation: CASSYSTGGHYNEQYF.